The 15 T cell receptor beta chains reported below all come from one sample, sequenced in a study of blood T cell repertoires in COVID-19. Libraries were prepared by immunoSEQ multiplex PCR; TCRdb keeps only in-frame clonotypes and omits some of them. The profile covers about 220,000 clones, with approximately 78% appearing a single time and 5.2% taken by the ten largest. Sequencing was done on a sample of peripheral blood. The receptors originated from a woman aged 70-85 years with COVID-19, enrolled during active disease.

The chain employs TRBV7-8 and TRBJ2-7; D may be TRBD1 (6 bases). This CDR3 region has 17 residues. CDR1 SGHVS and CDR2 FQNEAQ come from the germline V gene. V lost 5 bases and J 0 bases, leaving 20 bases between the germline ends. In nucleotides, the CDR3 is TGTGCCAGCAGCCGAGAAATGGGAGACAGGAGCTCCTACGAGCAGTACTTC. This translates into CASSREMGDRSSYEQYF.

The chain couples TRBV6-2 or TRBV6-3 to TRBJ2-7, with D perhaps TRBD1 (5 bases). The CDR3 loop spans 13 amino acids. The germline V gene has CDR1 MNHEY and CDR2 SVGEGT. The germline V and J ends were trimmed by 5 bases and 4 bases, with 12 bases remaining between them. CDR3 sequence reads: CASSPRAAYEQYF. The CDR3, as DNA: TGTGCCAGCAGTCCCAGGGCGGCTTACGAGCAGTACTTC.

This clone occurred once. The V and J genes are TRBV7-9 and TRBJ2-2; 8 bases align to TRBD1. Germline V gene sequence: CDR1 SEHNR, CDR2 FQNEAQ (reference sequence). J lost 4 bases, V lost 5 bases, and 9 bases had no gene match. This CDR3 is 16 amino acids long. Here the CDR3 reads CASSPAGQGGTGELFF. DNA of the CDR3: TGTGCCAGCAGCCCGGCTGGACAGGGAGGCACCGGGGAGCTGTTTTTT.

The chain is built from TRBV11-2 and TRBJ2-5; TRBD1 matches 8 bases. V trimming: 4 bases; J trimming: 1 base; junction bases outside the gene matches: 11. This CDR3 is 17 amino acids long. Germline V gene data show CDR1 as SGHAT and CDR2 as FQNNGV. CDR3 region: CASSSDREASGQETQYF. In DNA, the CDR3 is TGTGCCAGCAGCTCGGACAGGGAGGCCTCGGGCCAAGAGACCCAGTACTTC.

CDR3 in amino acids: CASSPGVRMETQYF. The DNA of the CDR3 is TGTGCCAGCTCACCGGGCGTTCGCATGGAGACCCAGTACTTC. The chain employs TRBV18 and TRBJ2-5; D unresolved. CDR1 is KGHSH and CDR2 is LQKENI in the germline V gene. Trimming stripped 3 bases from V and 5 bases from J, with 13 bases between. This CDR3 has 14 residues.

V and J are TRBV5-1 and TRBJ2-2; D possibly corresponds to TRBD2 (5 bases). The germline V gene has CDR1 SGHRS and CDR2 YFSETQ. Trimming left V 6 bases short and J 2 bases short, with 17 bases between. The CDR3 has 16 residues. The CDR3 nucleotides are TGCGCCAGCAAAGGATCAGCGGCCATTAACACCGGGGAGCTGTTTTTT. It specifies CASKGSAAINTGELFF. Looking up the rest from reference TRBV5-1 and TRBJ2-2 gives the full variable domain: KAGVTQTPRYLIKTRGQQVTLSCSPISGHRSVSWYQQTPGQGLQFLFEYFSETQRNKGNFPGRFSGRQFSNSRSEMNVSTLELGDSALYLCASKGSAAINTGELFFGEGSRLTVL.

The V call is TRBV9, the J call TRBJ2-1, with 7 bases matching TRBD2. The CDR3 has 15 amino acids. V lost 0 bases and J lost 6; bases outside the gene matches: 6. Germline lookup yields CDR1 SGDLS and CDR2 YYNGEE. CDR3 sequence reads: CASSVGAGDGNEQFF. The CDR3 DNA is TGTGCCAGCAGCGTAGGTGCGGGAGATGGCAATGAGCAGTTCTTC.

This clone showed up just a few times. This chain uses TRBV4-3 with TRBJ2-1; 10 nucleotides align to TRBD2. This CDR3 is 18 amino acids long. The germline V gene has CDR1 LGHNA and CDR2 YSLEER. After removal of 0 bases from V and 9 bases from J, the junction contained 14 bases not matched to a gene. The chain's CDR3 is CASSQDYPPSGRPGEQFF. CDR3 sequence (DNA): TGCGCCAGCAGCCAAGATTACCCCCCTAGCGGGAGACCCGGTGAGCAGTTCTTC.

On this clone itself: At one end, the junction sequence differs from germline, possibly due to a read error. The chain employs TRBV29-1 and TRBJ1-1; D perhaps matches TRBD1 (6 bases). The CDR3 extends over 11 amino acids. The germline V gene has CDR1 SQVTM and CDR2 ANQGSEA. The CDR3 DNA reads TGCAGCGCTCGATCTTACAGGGTGGGAGACTTT. It yields the protein CSARSYRVGDF.

The gene calls are TRBV7-9 and TRBJ2-7; 10 bases line up with TRBD2. The CDR3 extends over 15 amino acids. The J segment lost 2 bases and the V segment lost 6 bases, leaving 7 bases of the junction unmatched. The germline V gene has CDR1 SEHNR and CDR2 FQNEAQ (reference sequence). CDR3 sequence reads: CASSFSGRDTYEQYF. CDR3 bases: TGTGCCAGCAGTTTCAGCGGGAGGGATACCTACGAGCAGTACTTC.

J is TRBJ1-5 and V is TRBV19, with D perhaps matching TRBD1 (6 bases). The V gene lost 1 base and the J gene lost 0 bases, with 13 bases spanning the gap. The CDR3 is made up of 17 amino acids. Germline CDR1 LNHDA, CDR2 SQIVND (reference sequence). This CDR3 is CASSIGLQGNSNQPQHF. CDR3 coding DNA: TGTGCCAGTAGTATAGGTCTCCAGGGGAATAGCAATCAGCCCCAGCATTTT.

The gene calls are TRBV30 and TRBJ1-5; weak D call: TRBD1 (6 bases). Trimming left V 5 bases short and J 2 bases short, with 13 bases between. This CDR3 spans 14 amino acids. Germline V gene sequence: CDR1 GTSNPN, CDR2 SVGIG (reference sequence). The CDR3 coding sequence is TGTGCCTGGGGCGTGGCAGGGGGCAATCAGCCCCAGCATTTT. It translates to CAWGVAGGNQPQHF.

This chain joins TRBV7-2 and TRBJ1-4, with TRBD1 identical over 7 bases. The CDR3 extends over 15 amino acids. Per germline, CDR1 SGHTA and CDR2 FQGNSA. J was trimmed by 5 bases and V by 5 bases; bases with no gene match: 8. Here the CDR3 reads CASSTTSGQNEKLFF. CDR3 nucleotide sequence: TGTGCCAGCAGCACTACCTCGGGACAGAATGAAAAACTGTTTTTT.

The chain has TRBV24-1 and TRBJ2-7, with TRBD1 identical over 8 bases. Germline loops: CDR1 KGHDR, CDR2 SFDVKD. The length of the CDR3 is 16 residues. With 3 bases clipped from V and 5 bases from J, the junction kept 11 bases outside the gene matches. The CDR3 nucleotides read TGTGCCACCAGTGATCCAAAAGACAGGGGCAAGAACGAGCAGTACTTC. Its protein product is CATSDPKDRGKNEQYF.

The V gene is TRBV29-1, the J gene TRBJ1-6; D is undetermined. The CDR3 runs 13 residues. Trimming removed 4 bases at V and 5 bases at J, with 9 bases between. CDR1 and CDR2 from the germline V gene are SQVTM and ANQGSEA. In DNA form, the CDR3 reads TGCAGCGTTGCACTTCTGGATAATTCACCCCTCCACTTT. Translated: CSVALLDNSPLHF.